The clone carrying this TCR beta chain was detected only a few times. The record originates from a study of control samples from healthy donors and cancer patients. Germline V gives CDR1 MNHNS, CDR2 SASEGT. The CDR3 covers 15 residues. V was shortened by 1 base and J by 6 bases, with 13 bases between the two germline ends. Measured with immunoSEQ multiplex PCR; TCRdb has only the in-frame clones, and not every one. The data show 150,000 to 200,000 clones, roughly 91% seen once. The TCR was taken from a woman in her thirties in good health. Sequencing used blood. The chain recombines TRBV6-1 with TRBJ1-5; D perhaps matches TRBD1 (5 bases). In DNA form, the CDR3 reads TGTGCCAGCAGTGAAGGGGGCGGGTTCCGTCAGCCCCAGCATTTT. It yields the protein CASSEGGGFRQPQHF.